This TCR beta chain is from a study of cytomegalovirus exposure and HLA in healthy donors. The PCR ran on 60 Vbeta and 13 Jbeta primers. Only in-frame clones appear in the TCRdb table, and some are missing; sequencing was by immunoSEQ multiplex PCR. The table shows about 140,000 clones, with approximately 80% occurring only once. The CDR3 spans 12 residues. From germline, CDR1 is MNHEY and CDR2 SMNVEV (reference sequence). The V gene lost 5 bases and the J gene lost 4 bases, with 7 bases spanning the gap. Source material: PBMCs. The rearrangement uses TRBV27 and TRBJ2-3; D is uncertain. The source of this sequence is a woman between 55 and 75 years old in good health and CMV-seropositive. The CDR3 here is CASSSSPDTQYF. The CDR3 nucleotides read TGTGCCAGCAGTAGTAGTCCAGATACGCAGTATTTT.